The 21 T cell receptor beta chains listed next were all sequenced from one sample in a study of identical twins. Each CDR3 protein gets one entry after TCRdb re-called the 5' RACE reads with MiXCR. The sample carries about 890,000 distinct CDR3 sequences, over 9% recorded once. This sample also belongs to another study, concerning yellow fever vaccine responses in identical twins.

Input material: PBMCs. These receptors were obtained from a woman aged 18-29 years in good health.

The CDR3 DNA sequence: TGTGCCAGCAGTTTTCCACCGGCGGAGGAGCAGTACTTC. This codes for CASSFPPAEEQYF. This chain connects TRBV28 to TRBJ2-7, with D unresolved. Trimming removed 3 bases at V and 7 bases at J, with 13 bases between. The germline gives CDR1 MDHEN, CDR2 SYDVKM. The CDR3 has 13 residues.

The chain uses TRBV28 and TRBJ2-2, with 10 bases lining up with TRBD2. The CDR3 is 16 amino acids. V shed 7 bases, J shed 5 bases, and the junction held 10 bases outside the gene matches. Germline V gene sequence: CDR1 MDHEN, CDR2 SYDVKM. Here the CDR3 DNA reads TGTGCCAGCACTCTAGCGGGAGACCCGAGAACCGGGGAGCTGTTTTTT. It translates to CASTLAGDPRTGELFF.

A few counts support this clonotype. V gene TRBV5-1 combines with J gene TRBJ2-1; TRBD1 matches 7 bases. V was clipped by 0 bases and J by 3 bases; unmatched bases: 6. The CDR3 has 16 amino acids. Germline V gene data show CDR1 as SGHRS and CDR2 as YFSETQ. This CDR3 reads CASSLDWQGVYNEQFF. CDR3 nucleotide sequence: TGCGCCAGCAGCTTGGATTGGCAGGGGGTCTACAATGAGCAGTTCTTC. Based on the CDR3 plus reference TRBV5-1 and TRBJ2-1, the full variable domain is KAGVTQTPRYLIKTRGQQVTLSCSPISGHRSVSWYQQTPGQGLQFLFEYFSETQRNKGNFPGRFSGRQFSNSRSEMNVSTLELGDSALYLCASSLDWQGVYNEQFFGPGTRLTVL.

The rearrangement links TRBV6-5 to TRBJ1-6; D is undetermined. Per the germline V gene, CDR1 is MNHEY and CDR2 is SVGAGI. This CDR3 comprises 14 residues. The V end lost 2 bases, the J end lost 9 bases, and 11 bases lay between the germline ends. CDR3 residues: CASSYRGRRSPLHF. The CDR3 nucleotides read TGTGCCAGCAGTTACCGAGGTCGGCGTTCACCCCTCCACTTT.

V is TRBV24-1 and J is TRBJ1-5; 10 positions match TRBD1. Per germline, CDR1 KGHDR and CDR2 SFDVKD. The V segment lost 2 bases and the J segment 6 bases; nucleotides outside the gene matches: 6. The CDR3 consists of 16 residues. For the CDR3, the DNA is TGTGCCACCAGTGATTCAACGGGGACAGGGGCTCAGCCCCAGCATTTT. It specifies CATSDSTGTGAQPQHF.

This clonotype was recorded a few times. The rearrangement uses TRBV4-1 and TRBJ2-5, with D possibly TRBD2 on 5 matching bases. CDR1 and CDR2 from the germline V gene are MGHRA and YSYEKL. The CDR3 consists of 16 residues. V lost 1 base to trimming and J lost 4 bases, with 16 bases between them. Here the CDR3 reads CASSQVIAPGGETQYF. DNA for the CDR3: TGCGCCAGCAGCCAAGTAATAGCGCCCGGCGGAGAGACCCAGTACTTC.

This clonotype was detected a few times. CDR3 DNA sequence: TGCAGTGCTAGAGACCCCAGAAACGGCGGCTACACCTTC. Its translation: CSARDPRNGGYTF. The chain is built from TRBV20-1 and TRBJ1-2; D call uncertain. Per germline, CDR1 DFQATT and CDR2 SNEGSKA (reference sequence). The CDR3 consists of 13 residues. The V and J ends lost 0 bases and 8 bases respectively, with 13 bases between them.

This clonotype was seen more than once but under ten times. The J gene is TRBJ2-3, the V gene TRBV5-1; weak D call: TRBD2 (5 bases). Trimming took off 4 bases at V and 5 bases at J, with 17 bases between the two ends. The CDR3 totals 15 residues. CDR1 and CDR2 (germline): SGHRS, YFSETQ. The CDR3 reads CASSPGSAGGDTQYF. DNA for the CDR3: TGCGCCAGCAGCCCCGGGTCTGCGGGTGGAGATACGCAGTATTTT.

The chain uses TRBV20-1 and TRBJ2-5; 12 bases are shared with TRBD2. There are 19 residues in the CDR3. Germline CDR1 DFQATT, CDR2 SNEGSKA (reference sequence). V shed 6 bases, J shed 5 bases, and the junction held 22 bases outside the gene matches. The CDR3 DNA is TGCAGTGCAACCAGGACCCGGCTAGCGGGGGGGCCGGCCGGGGAGACCCAGTACTTC. As protein: CSATRTRLAGGPAGETQYF.

Only a few counts were recorded for this clonotype. The chain is built from TRBV2 and TRBJ2-5; 12 bases fit TRBD2. The CDR3 is 16 amino acids. The V segment lost 8 bases and the J segment 4 bases; nucleotides outside the gene matches: 11. CDR1 and CDR2 from the germline V gene are SNHLY and FYNNEI. The CDR3 DNA reads as TGTGCCAGCGAGAAGCTAGCGGGAGGGCTGGGAGAGACCCAGTACTTC. Amino acids: CASEKLAGGLGETQYF.

This clonotype was observed a few times. The chain uses TRBV5-1 and TRBJ1-5; TRBD1 aligns across 8 bases. This CDR3 has 15 amino acids. Per germline, CDR1 SGHRS and CDR2 YFSETQ. The V segment lost 2 bases and the J segment 10 bases; nucleotides outside the gene matches: 11. CDR3 loop: CASSLTGGTFEPQHF. The DNA for the CDR3 is TGCGCCAGCAGCTTAACAGGGGGTACCTTTGAACCCCAGCATTTT.

This clonotype was counted between two and nine times. The chain employs TRBV12-3 or TRBV12-4 and TRBJ1-5, with D possibly being TRBD1 (5 bases). V was clipped by 3 bases and J by 4 bases, with 10 bases between them. The CDR3 has 14 residues. The CDR3 protein is CASSLKQDNQPQHF. CDR3 coding DNA: TGTGCCAGCAGTTTGAAACAGGATAATCAGCCCCAGCATTTT.

CDR3 in amino acids: CASSWGGQGYNEQFF. CDR3 nucleotides: TGTGCCAGCAGCTGGGGAGGACAGGGATACAATGAGCAGTTCTTC. The V and J genes are TRBV5-5 and TRBJ2-1; 8 bases match TRBD1. CDR3 length: 15 residues. Germline loops: CDR1 SGHKS, CDR2 YYEKEE (reference sequence). V shed 3 bases, J shed 4 bases, and the junction held 6 bases outside the gene matches.

This clonotype has only a few counts. The chain is built from TRBV9 and TRBJ2-5; D is undetermined. This CDR3 has 15 amino acids. V lost 0 bases, J lost 0 bases, and 9 bases lay in between. Germline V gene lookup returns CDR1 SGDLS and CDR2 YYNGEE. The CDR3 reads CASSVGLGYQETQYF. CDR3 DNA: TGTGCCAGCAGCGTAGGACTGGGGTACCAAGAGACCCAGTACTTC.

The chain couples TRBV10-3 to TRBJ1-2; 8 nucleotides match TRBD1. Germline V gene sequence: CDR1 ENHRY, CDR2 SYGVKD. V shed 6 bases, J shed 4 bases, and the junction held 4 bases outside the gene matches. The CDR3 runs to 13 residues. The CDR3 spells CAISPGGPYGYTF. CDR3 sequence (DNA): TGTGCCATCAGCCCAGGGGGCCCCTATGGCTACACCTTC.

The table lists this clonotype with a few counts. V is TRBV6-5 and J is TRBJ1-2; 7 nucleotides line up with TRBD1. The CDR3 spans 13 residues. Germline V gives CDR1 MNHEY, CDR2 SVGAGI. The J segment lost 8 bases and the V segment lost 4 bases, leaving 7 bases of the junction unmatched. In DNA form, the CDR3 reads TGTGCCAGCAGTTTCGGGACAGCGTGGGGCTACACCTTC. It encodes CASSFGTAWGYTF.

The table lists this clonotype with a few counts. The chain uses TRBV7-8 and TRBJ2-2, with unresolved D. CDR1 is SGHVS, CDR2 FQNEAQ, per germline. Between the trimmed V and J ends, which lost 0 bases and 0 bases, there was a span of 14 bases. CDR3 size: 18 residues. The CDR3 coding sequence is TGTGCCAGCAGCTTAGCCCCCCCGAGCGCCACGAACACCGGGGAGCTGTTTTTT. It translates to CASSLAPPSATNTGELFF.

This clonotype was counted ten times or more. The chain carries TRBV10-2 and TRBJ1-1; possible D gene TRBD1, 6 bases. In germline, CDR1 is WSHSY, CDR2 SAAADI. Trimming left V 3 bases short and J 1 base short, with 21 bases between. The CDR3 runs to 18 residues. This chain's CDR3 is CASSENPNRVGRNTEAFF. The CDR3 DNA follows: TGCGCCAGCAGTGAAAATCCCAACAGGGTAGGGCGGAACACTGAAGCTTTCTTT.

This clonotype was counted between two and nine times. The rearrangement links TRBV4-1 to TRBJ2-6; D is perhaps TRBD2 (7 bases). Between the trimmed V and J ends, which lost 3 bases and 0 bases, there was a span of 24 bases. CDR3 size: 21 residues. Germline V gene lookup returns CDR1 MGHRA and CDR2 YSYEKL. The CDR3 coding sequence is TGCGCCAGCAGCCACCAAGATGGGGGGGGGGCACCCCTCTCTGGGGCCAACGTCCTGACTTTC. Amino acid sequence: CASSHQDGGGAPLSGANVLTF.

The CDR3 DNA is TGTGCCAGCCGGGAGATTCGAGCGGGGCATGAAAAACTGTTTTTT. This encodes CASREIRAGHEKLFF. This chain links TRBV6-1 with TRBJ1-4; D perhaps matches TRBD1 (5 bases). This CDR3 is built from 15 residues. Germline V gene data show CDR1 as MNHNS and CDR2 as SASEGT. Trimming removed 8 bases at V and 6 bases at J, with 19 bases between.

This clonotype came up a few times. The chain combines TRBV12-5 with TRBJ2-2, with D uncertain. Per germline, CDR1 LGHNT and CDR2 FRNRAP. With 1 base removed from V and 0 bases from J, the gap between germline ends came to 3 bases. The CDR3 is 14 amino acids. CDR3 DNA: TGTGCTAGTGGTTTGGGGTCGAACACCGGGGAGCTGTTTTTT. Encoded protein: CASGLGSNTGELFF.